These 30 T cell receptor beta chains originate from one sample sequenced in a study of blood T cell repertoires in COVID-19 (dated by TCRdb to about 2020). The receptor library was made with the immunoSEQ multiplex PCR assay. TCRdb holds this immuneACCESS table with in-frame rearrangements only. Some clones are missing; in checked studies, unresolved V genes explain under half, and the rest has no known cause. Counted in this sample were fewer than 300,000 clones; roughly 80% of them appeared once. About 1.5% of the sample goes to the ten largest clones. Sequences were obtained from peripheral blood. These receptors were obtained from a human donor with COVID-19, enrolled during active disease. The donor label of this sample is uncertain.

The chain has TRBV6-5 and TRBJ1-2; the D is unclear. Germline loops: CDR1 MNHEY, CDR2 SVGAGI. With 4 bases removed from V and 7 bases from J, the gap between germline ends came to 7 bases. The CDR3 covers 11 residues. CDR3 nucleotides: TGTGCCAGCAGTTCGGAGCGTGGCTACACCTTC. The encoded protein is CASSSERGYTF.

This clone was seen once. V gene TRBV19 combines with J gene TRBJ2-1; D perhaps matches TRBD1 (5 bases). The V end lost 3 bases, the J end lost 0 bases, and 6 bases lay between the germline ends. CDR1 LNHDA and CDR2 SQIVND come from the germline V gene (reference sequence). The CDR3 sequence is 14 residues long. For the CDR3, the DNA is TGTGCCAGTAGTATTCAGGGCTCCTACAATGAGCAGTTCTTC. Encoded protein: CASSIQGSYNEQFF.

The V and J genes are TRBV2 and TRBJ1-6; TRBD1 matches at 7 bases. Losses at the gene ends were 3 bases for V and 0 bases for J; bases not matched to a gene: 5. In germline, CDR1 is SNHLY, CDR2 FYNNEI. This CDR3 contains 17 residues. The DNA for the CDR3 is TGTGCCAGCAGTGACCGCAGGGGGAGCTCCTATAATTCACCCCTCCACTTT. Its translation: CASSDRRGSSYNSPLHF. Variable domain in full (rest from reference TRBV2 and TRBJ1-6): EPEVTQTPSHQVTQMGQEVILRCVPISNHLYFYWYRQILGQKVEFLVSFYNNEISEKSEIFDDQFSVERPDGSNFTLKIRSTKLEDSAMYFCASSDRRGSSYNSPLHFGNGTRLTVT.

The chain employs TRBV24-1 and TRBJ2-3; possibly TRBD2 for D (5 bases). CDR3 length: 14 amino acids. Germline assignment: CDR1 KGHDR and CDR2 SFDVKD. The V and J ends lost 3 bases and 4 bases respectively, with 10 bases between them. The CDR3 DNA follows: TGTGCCACCAGTGATGCGCTAGCATCAGATACGCAGTATTTT. Its protein product is CATSDALASDTQYF.

The chain employs TRBV24-1 and TRBJ2-3, with 10 bases fitting TRBD2. This CDR3 comprises 15 residues. Germline V CDR1 and CDR2: KGHDR, SFDVKD. V gave up 7 bases and J gave up 4 bases; unmatched junction bases: 7. The CDR3 DNA follows: TGTGCCACCAGGGCTACTAGCGGGACGGCAGATACGCAGTATTTT. Translating it yields CATRATSGTADTQYF.

The J gene is TRBJ1-1, the V gene TRBV30; 7 bases agree with TRBD1. The CDR3 is 17 amino acids. Germline lookup yields CDR1 GTSNPN and CDR2 SVGIG (reference sequence). The V segment lost 0 bases and the J segment 0 bases; nucleotides outside the gene matches: 10. The DNA of the CDR3 is TGTGCCTGGAGTGTACGAGGGGGCCGCCGAATGAACACTGAAGCTTTCTTT. Translated: CAWSVRGGRRMNTEAFF.

The chain combines TRBV2 with TRBJ1-5; a weak D match, TRBD1 (6 bases). V was pared by 5 bases and J by 6 bases, with 20 bases between. This CDR3 is built from 16 residues. CDR1 is SNHLY and CDR2 is FYNNEI in the germline V gene. Here the CDR3 reads CASSSHAGTRGQPQHF. The CDR3 nucleotides are TGTGCCAGCAGTTCTCACGCCGGGACAAGGGGTCAGCCCCAGCATTTT.

The V call is TRBV10-3, the J call TRBJ1-5; 7 bases are a match to TRBD1. CDR3 length equals 15 residues. V shed 2 bases and J 4 bases; nucleotides not matched to a gene: 5. Germline CDR1 and CDR2: ENHRY and SYGVKD. In nucleotides, the CDR3 is TGTGCCATCAGTGAGGATGACAGGGTAAATCAGCCCCAGCATTTT. It yields the protein CAISEDDRVNQPQHF.

The rearrangement uses TRBV30 and TRBJ2-7; D might be TRBD1 (5 bases). The germline V gene has CDR1 GTSNPN and CDR2 SVGIG (reference sequence). With 2 bases removed from V and 1 base from J, the gap between germline ends came to 15 bases. This CDR3 is 15 amino acids long. The CDR3 region is CAWSLIRQGSYEQYF. The CDR3 DNA follows: TGTGCCTGGAGTCTTATCCGGCAGGGATCCTACGAGCAGTACTTC.

V is TRBV9 and J is TRBJ2-3, with TRBD2 matching over 7 bases. There are 17 residues in the CDR3. The V gene's germline CDR1 is SGDLS and CDR2 YYNGEE. V lost 6 bases and J lost 2; bases outside the gene matches: 15. CDR3 sequence reads: CASTRSGATESTDTQYF. The CDR3, as DNA: TGTGCCAGCACCCGGAGCGGGGCTACCGAATCCACAGATACGCAGTATTTT. Full variable domain (outside the CDR3, taken from reference TRBV9 and TRBJ2-3): DSGVTQTPKHLITATGQRVTLRCSPRSGDLSVYWYQQSLDQGLQFLIQYYNGEERAKGNILERFSAQQFPDLHSELNLSSLELGDSALYFCASTRSGATESTDTQYFGPGTRLTVL.

The V and J genes are TRBV7-9 and TRBJ2-7; 7 bases are a match to TRBD2. The V and J ends lost 5 bases and 6 bases, in that order; junction bases with no gene match: 10. The CDR3 is 14 amino acids. The germline CDR1 and CDR2 sequences are SEHNR and FQNEAQ (reference sequence). CDR3 sequence: CASSLQLGGGEQYF. Here the CDR3 DNA reads TGTGCCAGCAGCCTCCAACTGGGGGGGGGCGAGCAGTACTTC.

The chain links TRBV6-5 to TRBJ1-1; no clear D gene. The CDR3 consists of 14 residues. Germline V lookup: CDR1 MNHEY, CDR2 SVGAGI. The V gene lost 5 bases and the J gene lost 1 base, with 11 bases spanning the gap. The DNA of the CDR3 is TGTGCCAGCAGTAATTTGGGAGGGAACACTGAAGCTTTCTTT. It is translated as CASSNLGGNTEAFF.

CDR3 nucleotides: TGCAGCATTACATTTACAGGGGGCACTGAAGCTTTCTTT. Translation gives CSITFTGGTEAFF. The chain has TRBV29-1 and TRBJ1-1; 8 positions match TRBD1. Germline V gene sequence: CDR1 SQVTM, CDR2 ANQGSEA. The CDR3 has 13 amino acids. Trimming took 8 bases from V and 4 from J; bases not matched to a gene: 9.

The rearrangement links TRBV5-4 to TRBJ1-2, with 8 bases lining up with TRBD1. The CDR3 has 16 amino acids. Germline-derived CDR1 and CDR2 are SGHNT and YYREEE (reference sequence). The junction had 8 bases not matched to a gene; V was cut back by 0 bases and J by 4 bases. The CDR3 DNA sequence: TGTGCCAGCAGCTTGGCCGGGGACAGGACGCCCTATGGCTACACCTTC. Protein product: CASSLAGDRTPYGYTF.

The V and J genes are TRBV7-2 and TRBJ1-5; D is perhaps TRBD1 (6 bases). V was shortened by 1 base and J by 6 bases, with 13 bases between the two germline ends. Germline V lookup: CDR1 SGHTA, CDR2 FQGNSA. The CDR3 extends over 15 amino acids. The CDR3 is CASSLVSGQVQPQHF. In DNA, the CDR3 is TGTGCCAGCAGCTTAGTTTCGGGACAAGTTCAGCCCCAGCATTTT.

CDR3 in amino acids: CASSWEGLGNQPQHF. CDR3 bases: TGTGCCAGCAGCTGGGAGGGCCTCGGCAATCAGCCCCAGCATTTT. V and J are TRBV5-5 and TRBJ1-5; D unclear. V was shortened by 3 bases and J by 2 bases, with 12 bases between the two germline ends. The CDR3 consists of 15 residues. Germline CDR1 SGHKS, CDR2 YYEKEE (reference sequence).

The CDR3 nucleotides read TGTGCCAGCAGGTCGGGAGGGGCCTACGAGCAGTACTTC. Translating it yields CASRSGGAYEQYF. The J gene is TRBJ2-7, the V gene TRBV7-3, with 8 bases identical to TRBD2. This CDR3 comprises 13 residues. The junction had 3 bases not matched to a gene; V was cut back by 6 bases and J by 2 bases. In germline, CDR1 is SGHTA, CDR2 FQGTGA.

This rearrangement joins TRBV7-8 to TRBJ2-3; 8 bases map to TRBD2. The CDR3 consists of 15 residues. The ends lost 5 bases at V and 5 bases at J; junction bases unmatched: 9. Germline V gene sequence: CDR1 SGHVS, CDR2 FQNEAQ. The CDR3 nucleotides are TGTGCCAGCAGCCTAGGGGTTAGCGGGAAAGATACGCAGTATTTT. This translates into CASSLGVSGKDTQYF.

This clone was counted only a few times. The CDR3 nucleotides are TGTGCCAGTAGTGGACAGGGCGGCTCACCCCTCCACTTT. Protein product: CASSGQGGSPLHF. The chain is built from TRBV19 and TRBJ1-6, with TRBD1 matching over 8 bases. Trimming took 5 bases from V and 10 from J; bases not matched to a gene: 4. CDR3 length: 13 residues. In germline, CDR1 is LNHDA, CDR2 SQIVND (reference sequence).

Written as DNA, the CDR3 is TGTGCCAGCTCACCATTACAGGGACGGGACACCGGGGAGCTGTTTTTT. Amino acid sequence: CASSPLQGRDTGELFF. The chain recombines TRBV18 with TRBJ2-2; a weak D match, TRBD1 (6 bases). Trimming left V 2 bases short and J 3 bases short, with 13 bases between. CDR1 and CDR2 (germline): KGHSH, LQKENI. This CDR3 is built from 16 residues.

The rearrangement uses TRBV4-2 and TRBJ2-3; TRBD2 matches at 14 bases. J gave up 5 bases and V 4 bases, and 11 bases lay outside the gene matches. The CDR3 sequence is 18 residues long. In germline, CDR1 is LGHNA, CDR2 YNFKEQ. CDR3 nucleotides: TGTGCCAGCAGCCCCCGGGCGGGACTAGCGGGAGTAGGAGATACGCAGTATTTT. Encoded protein: CASSPRAGLAGVGDTQYF.

The chain employs TRBV28 and TRBJ2-7; 7 positions agree with TRBD1. Germline V gene data show CDR1 as MDHEN and CDR2 as SYDVKM. Losses at the gene ends were 6 bases for V and 2 bases for J; bases not matched to a gene: 7. CDR3 length: 14 residues. The CDR3: CASRGTALPYEQYF. CDR3 bases: TGTGCCAGCAGGGGGACAGCCCTACCCTACGAGCAGTACTTC.

This sequence joins TRBV29-1 and TRBJ1-5; 7 bases match TRBD1. J was trimmed by 1 base and V by 4 bases; bases with no gene match: 4. Germline CDR1 is SQVTM and CDR2 is ANQGSEA. The CDR3 covers 14 residues. The CDR3 region is CSVGEGASNQPQHF. Here the CDR3 DNA reads TGCAGCGTTGGTGAGGGGGCGAGCAATCAGCCCCAGCATTTT.

This clone was seen only once. The J gene is TRBJ1-2, the V gene TRBV2, with D possibly matching TRBD1 (6 bases). CDR1 SNHLY and CDR2 FYNNEI come from the germline V gene. This CDR3 spans 15 amino acids. The germline V and J ends were trimmed by 5 bases and 0 bases, with 13 bases remaining between them. CDR3 bases: TGTGCCAGCAGTAACACAGGGAATACTAACTATGGCTACACCTTC. It specifies CASSNTGNTNYGYTF.

The CDR3 coding sequence is TGTGCCATCATTTCGACTAGCGGGAGAGGCAATGAGCAGTTCTTC. This translates into CAIISTSGRGNEQFF. The chain links TRBV2 to TRBJ2-1, with 12 bases identical to TRBD2. This CDR3 is 15 amino acids long. The germline V gene encodes CDR1 SNHLY and CDR2 FYNNEI. Unmatched junction bases numbered 10, after V lost 10 bases and J lost 6 bases. Variable domain in full (rest from reference TRBV2 and TRBJ2-1): EPEVTQTPSHQVTQMGQEVILRCVPISNHLYFYWYRQILGQKVEFLVSFYNNEISEKSEIFDDQFSVERPDGSNFTLKIRSTKLEDSAMYFCAIISTSGRGNEQFFGPGTRLTVL.

The chain couples TRBV19 to TRBJ1-2; TRBD1 agrees at 8 bases. CDR1 and CDR2 from the germline V gene are LNHDA and SQIVND (reference sequence). There are 13 residues in the CDR3. The J segment lost 4 bases and the V segment lost 6 bases, leaving 4 bases of the junction unmatched. CDR3 residues: CASRPGQAYGYTF. CDR3 DNA: TGTGCCAGTAGACCGGGACAGGCCTATGGCTACACCTTC.

This rearrangement joins TRBV6-4 to TRBJ2-1, with D possibly TRBD2 on 5 matching bases. The V end was cut by 5 bases, the J end by 0 bases, with 20 bases between. CDR3 length: 18 amino acids. CDR1 is MRHNA and CDR2 is SNTAGT in the germline V gene. The CDR3 spells CASSLSSIPRSSYNEQFF. In DNA form, the CDR3 reads TGTGCCAGCAGTTTGTCTAGCATCCCCCGGAGCTCCTACAATGAGCAGTTCTTC.

V and J are TRBV3-1 (or the pseudogene TRBV3-2) and TRBJ1-1, with a possible D match to TRBD1 (6 bases). The ends were cut back, 0 bases at V and 9 bases at J, with 14 bases in the middle. This CDR3 has 14 amino acids. Germline CDR1 and CDR2: LGHDT and YNNKEL (reference sequence). The CDR3, as DNA: TGTGCCAGCAGCCAAGACCCGGACAGAGGAAAAGCTTTCTTT. Translating gives CASSQDPDRGKAFF.

This rearrangement joins TRBV18 to TRBJ2-7; 7 nucleotides match TRBD2. Germline loops: CDR1 KGHSH, CDR2 LQKENI. This CDR3 region has 14 residues. J lost 5 bases, V lost 2 bases, and 6 bases had no gene match. The CDR3, as DNA: TGTGCCAGCTCACCAGGTGGAGGGAGGGACGAGCAGTACTTC. Amino acids: CASSPGGGRDEQYF.

The genes are TRBV28 and TRBJ2-3; no definite D call. The germline V gene has CDR1 MDHEN and CDR2 SYDVKM. The CDR3 spans 15 residues. Trimming removed 5 bases at V and 0 bases at J, with 12 bases between. The CDR3 DNA reads as TGTGCCAGCAGTGAGCAGGAAACTAGCACAGATACGCAGTATTTT. Translating it yields CASSEQETSTDTQYF.